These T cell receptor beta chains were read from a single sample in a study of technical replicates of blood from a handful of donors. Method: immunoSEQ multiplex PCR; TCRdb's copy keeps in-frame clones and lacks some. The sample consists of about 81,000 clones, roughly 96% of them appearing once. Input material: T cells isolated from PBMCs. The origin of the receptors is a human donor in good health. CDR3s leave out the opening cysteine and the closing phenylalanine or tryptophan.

CDR3 protein: ASSLEANGYNEQF
V gene: TRBV7-6

CDR3 protein: ASSVGTGGSGANVLT
V gene: TRBV9

CDR3 protein: ASSQDFRNEQF
V gene: TRBV4-1

CDR3 protein: ASSPLTGRGTEAF
V gene: TRBV5-5

CDR3 protein: ASSSGQGDTYEQY
V gene: TRBV19

CDR3 protein: ASSLQLAEFQETQY
V gene: TRBV5-6

CDR3 protein: ASSLDAGASGEQF
V gene: TRBV7-9

CDR3 protein: ATSRDFSGKYEQY
V gene: TRBV15

CDR3 protein: ASSLGYEEAF
V gene: TRBV5-4

CDR3 protein: ASSLTRTGSTGELF
V gene: TRBV7-9

CDR3 protein: ASSFGGWDYGYT
V gene: TRBV27

CDR3 protein: ASSEAGYPNQPQH
V gene: TRBV2

CDR3 protein: ASSQAARSLAKNIQY
V gene: TRBV4-1

CDR3 protein: ASSLREGQSTDTQY
V gene: TRBV5-6

CDR3 protein: ACRDSQNTGELF
V gene: TRBV6-1

CDR3 protein: ASSLGWQSADTQY
V gene: TRBV7-2

CDR3 protein: ASTGTGELF
V gene: TRBV6-5

CDR3 protein: ASSLGVSSYEQY
V gene: TRBV5-4

CDR3 protein: ASSQVGSRGRNEQF
V gene: TRBV4-1

CDR3 protein: ASSPRTRSNEKLF
V gene: TRBV9

CDR3 protein: ASGRLGGRETQY
V gene: TRBV12-5

CDR3 protein: ASSRGPGGNIQY
V gene: TRBV13

CDR3 protein: ASSADTYEQY
V gene: TRBV6-5

CDR3 protein: ASSEQGAGFGELF
V gene: TRBV11-2

CDR3 protein: ASSPPYGGPKQETQY
V gene: TRBV18

CDR3 protein: ASRGLAGGNEQF
V gene: TRBV2

CDR3 protein: ASSLAPWETQY
V gene: TRBV6-5

CDR3 protein: ASSLGLQTSGYTDTQY
V gene: TRBV7-9

CDR3 protein: ASSETARLQPQH
V gene: TRBV2

CDR3 protein: ASSSTRVGAYEQY
V gene: TRBV13

CDR3 protein: ASSPELAGEYEQY
V gene: TRBV18